One sample yielded the 7 T cell receptor beta chains listed below, sequenced in a study of tumor and adjacent non-tumor tissue in lung cancer. The library came from three nested PCR rounds adapted from ARM-PCR protocols. TCRdb reprocessed the multiplex PCR reads via MiXCR and lists one record per CDR3 protein. The repertoire holds approximately 90,000 distinct CDR3 sequences, about 61% seen once, with around 15% in the top ten. This sample's RNA came from whole unsorted tissue. Source material: lung tumor tissue. The receptors stem from a man between 65 and 79 years old with non-small cell lung cancer.

About this clonotype: In this CDR3 the conserved last residue, phenylalanine or tryptophan, is missing, so a read error is likely. The chain uses TRBV11-1 and TRBJ2-7, with 7 bases aligning to TRBD2. CDR3 length equals 15 residues. Germline V gene data show CDR1 as SGHAT and CDR2 as FQDESV (reference sequence). Trimming removed 1 base from V and 0 bases from J; junction bases left unmatched: 3. The CDR3 DNA is TGTGCCAGCAGCTTAGGACTAGCAAGCTCCTACGAGCAGTACATA. Protein: CASSLGLASSYEQYI.

This clonotype occurred a few times. A much larger clone lies one base from this, so it may be a read error. The chain couples TRBV6-1 to TRBJ1-5; D is perhaps TRBD1 (5 bases). The ends were cut back, 11 bases at V and 0 bases at J, with 14 bases in the middle. This CDR3 spans 14 amino acids. CDR1 and CDR2 from the germline V gene are MNHNS and SASEGT. The CDR3 loop reads CACNEGYSNQPQHF. In DNA form, the CDR3 reads TGTGCCTGCAACGAGGGGTATAGCAATCAGCCCCAGCATTTT.

Note on this clonotype: A single base separates this from a much larger clone, so it may be a read error. V is TRBV12-5 and J is TRBJ2-7; 11 bases are shared with TRBD2. J lost 5 bases, V lost 3 bases, and 15 bases had no gene match. CDR3 length equals 18 residues. CDR1 is LGHNT and CDR2 is FRNRAP in the germline V gene. This chain's CDR3 is CASGFSPPGTSGIHEQYF. In DNA form, the CDR3 reads TGTGCTAGTGGTTTTTCGCCGCCGGGGACTAGCGGTATCCACGAGCAGTACTTC. Supplemented by reference TRBV12-5 and TRBJ2-7, the full variable domain reads DARVTQTPRHKVTEMGQEVTMRCQPILGHNTVFWYRQTMMQGLELLAYFRNRAPLDDSGMPKDRFSAEMPDATLATLKIQPSEPRDSAVYFCASGFSPPGTSGIHEQYFGPGTRLTVT.

This clonotype has just one count. With a much larger clone just one base away, this may be a read error. This chain connects TRBV5-4 to TRBJ2-1; D ambiguous. The CDR3 runs to 13 residues. Germline V CDR1 and CDR2: SGHNT, YYREEE (reference sequence). The CDR3 loop reads CDISRVGDNEQFF. The CDR3 nucleotides are TGTGACATCTCTAGAGTTGGGGATAATGAGCAGTTCTTC.

In regard to this clonotype: Sequence at one end of the junction differs from germline and may be a read error. This chain joins TRBV29-1 and TRBJ1-1; unclear D gene. The CDR3 is made up of 13 amino acids. Germline V gene lookup returns CDR1 SQVTM and CDR2 ANQGSEA. CDR3 loop: CSVMDGPNTGALF. The DNA for the CDR3 is TGCAGCGTTATGGACGGCCCGAACACTGGAGCTCTCTTT. The full variable domain, completed using reference TRBV29-1 and TRBJ1-1, is SAVISQKPSRDICQRGTSLTIQCQVDSQVTMMFWYRQQPGQSLTLIATANQGSEATYESGFVIDKFPISRPNLTFSTLTVSNMSPEDSSIYLCSVMDGPNTGALFGQGTRLTVV.

In its sample, this clonotype was seen many times. The chain links TRBV11-2 to TRBJ2-1; weak D call: TRBD2 (6 bases). V lost 5 bases, J lost 5 bases, and 22 bases lay in between. CDR1 is SGHAT and CDR2 is FQNNGV in the germline V gene. CDR3 length: 17 residues. CDR3 amino acids: CASSNLATGWLDNEQFF. In DNA, the CDR3 is TGTGCCAGCAGCAACCTAGCGACGGGGTGGTTGGACAATGAGCAGTTCTTC. Supplemented by reference TRBV11-2 and TRBJ2-1, the full variable domain reads EAGVAQSPRYKIIEKRQSVAFWCNPISGHATLYWYQQILGQGPKLLIQFQNNGVVDDSQLPKDRFSAERLKGVDSTLKIQPAKLEDSAVYLCASSNLATGWLDNEQFFGPGTRLTVL.

The J gene is TRBJ1-1, the V gene TRBV29-1; TRBD1 matches 7 bases. The V gene end was trimmed by 6 bases and the J gene end by 10 bases; junction bases not matched to a gene: 17. The CDR3 contains 14 residues. Per the germline V gene, CDR1 is SQVTM and CDR2 is ANQGSEA. The CDR3 here is CSVERKDREPGAFF. In DNA form, the CDR3 reads TGCAGCGTCGAAAGAAAAGACAGGGAGCCGGGAGCTTTCTTT.